These 26 T cell receptor beta chains originate from one sample sequenced in a study of CD8 T cells in Susac syndrome. Reverse transcription of 0.5 to 1 ug RNA used random hexamers. TCRdb re-called the immunoSEQ multiplex PCR reads with MiXCR, one entry per CDR3 protein. This table has roughly 160,000 distinct CDR3 sequences, more than 90% appearing once. Sample: CD4+ T cells from PBMCs. The receptors here all came from a human donor in good health.

The chain employs TRBV18 and TRBJ1-1, with D perhaps matching TRBD1 (6 bases). The germline V and J ends were trimmed by 5 bases and 1 base, with 14 bases remaining between them. Germline CDR1 and CDR2: KGHSH and LQKENI. The CDR3 is made up of 15 amino acids. The CDR3 nucleotides read TGTGCCAGCTCAATTGGGGGGCCTCGGAACACTGAAGCTTTCTTT. Translated: CASSIGGPRNTEAFF.

This chain joins TRBV18 and TRBJ1-2; 7 nucleotides match TRBD1. The CDR3 is 15 residues long. CDR1 is KGHSH, CDR2 LQKENI, per germline. Trimming removed 6 bases from V and 0 bases from J; junction bases left unmatched: 7. The chain's CDR3 is CASSRDRDPNYGYTF. As DNA, the CDR3 is TGTGCCAGCTCCCGCGACAGGGATCCTAACTATGGCTACACCTTC.

This clonotype was observed once. The chain recombines TRBV20-1 with TRBJ2-1; TRBD2 is a possible D gene (6 bases). Germline V gene data show CDR1 as DFQATT and CDR2 as SNEGSKA (reference sequence). Trimming removed 5 bases at V and 0 bases at J, with 11 bases between. The CDR3 spans 14 residues. The CDR3 here is CSAHDGSSYNEQFF. The CDR3 DNA reads as TGCAGTGCTCACGACGGGAGCTCCTACAATGAGCAGTTCTTC.

The chain joins TRBV12-5 to TRBJ2-5; D not resolved. Germline loops: CDR1 LGHNT, CDR2 FRNRAP. CDR3 length: 13 residues. Trimming cost V 2 bases and J 1 base, with 5 bases left between them. Here the CDR3 reads CASGLRGQETQYF. The CDR3 nucleotides read TGTGCTAGTGGTTTGCGCGGCCAAGAGACCCAGTACTTC.

J is TRBJ1-1 and V is TRBV18; D unresolved. CDR1 and CDR2 from the germline V gene are KGHSH and LQKENI. CDR3 length equals 13 residues. V lost 3 bases and J lost 0, with 5 bases in between. CDR3 in amino acids: CASSPDVNTEAFF. The CDR3 DNA follows: TGTGCCAGCTCACCGGACGTGAACACTGAAGCTTTCTTT.

The rearrangement uses TRBV4-3 and TRBJ2-7, with D possibly matching TRBD1 (5 bases). V lost 2 bases, J lost 2 bases, and 13 bases lay in between. This CDR3 spans 15 amino acids. CDR1 and CDR2 (germline): LGHNA, YSLEER. The CDR3 DNA follows: TGCGCCAGCAGCCAAACCCCAGGGCCAACCTACGAGCAGTACTTC. The encoded protein is CASSQTPGPTYEQYF.

This clonotype showed up just once. V is TRBV20-1 and J is TRBJ2-2; D is uncertain. The CDR3 sequence is 11 residues long. Trimming removed 1 base from V and 8 bases from J, with 5 bases in between. The germline gives CDR1 DFQATT, CDR2 SNEGSKA (reference sequence). The CDR3 nucleotides read TGCAGTGCTAGAGGGGCGGGGGAGCTGTTTTTT. Protein sequence: CSARGAGELFF.

This clonotype appeared a single time. This chain connects TRBV10-3 to TRBJ2-1; TRBD1 aligns across 8 bases. CDR1 is ENHRY, CDR2 SYGVKD, per germline. The CDR3 is 14 residues long. V trimming: 7 bases; J trimming: 9 bases; junction bases outside the gene matches: 11. CDR3 nucleotide sequence: TGTGCCATCACCCGGACAGGGTTTAGTGGTGAGCAGTTCTTC. The encoded protein is CAITRTGFSGEQFF.

This clonotype was detected once. This chain links TRBV7-2 with TRBJ2-7; D gene unclear. CDR3 length equals 15 residues. Germline CDR1 is SGHTA and CDR2 is FQGNSA. Deletions cut 6 bases from V and 1 base from J, with 16 bases between. The CDR3 DNA reads TGTGCCAGCAGGCTGGGCAGCACTCTTTCCTACGAGCAGTACTTC. Its protein product is CASRLGSTLSYEQYF.

The chain couples TRBV5-1 to TRBJ2-5; D is uncertain. The ends were cut back, 3 bases at V and 0 bases at J, with 6 bases in the middle. The CDR3 is made up of 13 amino acids. Germline V CDR1 and CDR2: SGHRS, YFSETQ. The CDR3 loop is CASSSRYQETQYF. The CDR3 nucleotides are TGCGCCAGCAGCTCGCGGTACCAAGAGACCCAGTACTTC. Filled out from reference TRBV5-1 and TRBJ2-5, the complete variable domain reads KAGVTQTPRYLIKTRGQQVTLSCSPISGHRSVSWYQQTPGQGLQFLFEYFSETQRNKGNFPGRFSGRQFSNSRSEMNVSTLELGDSALYLCASSSRYQETQYFGPGTRLLVL.

The CDR3 is CASSSRRERETQYF. The CDR3 DNA sequence: TGTGCCAGCAGTTCCCGACGGGAGAGGGAGACCCAGTACTTC. V usage is TRBV6-5 and J usage is TRBJ2-5; weak D call: TRBD2 (6 bases). Germline CDR1 reads MNHEY; CDR2 reads SVGAGI. V was trimmed by 4 bases and J by 5 bases, leaving 14 bases between them. CDR3 length equals 14 residues.

The chain joins TRBV24-1 to TRBJ2-1; perhaps TRBD1 as D (6 bases). Trimming shortened V by 4 bases and J by 5 bases, and 14 bases separated the two germline ends. The germline V gene encodes CDR1 KGHDR and CDR2 SFDVKD. The CDR3 contains 15 residues. This CDR3 is CATSDPGTKNNEQFF. The DNA for the CDR3 is TGTGCCACCAGTGACCCCGGGACAAAGAACAATGAGCAGTTCTTC.

The rearrangement uses TRBV3-1 and TRBJ2-1, with TRBD2 identical over 16 bases. The CDR3 consists of 18 residues. The germline V gene encodes CDR1 LGHDT and CDR2 YNNKEL (reference sequence). J gave up 9 bases and V 0 bases, and 8 bases lay outside the gene matches. The CDR3 is CASSQDDSGLAGGREQFF. CDR3 sequence (DNA): TGTGCCAGCAGCCAAGACGATTCGGGACTAGCGGGGGGGCGTGAGCAGTTCTTC.

V is TRBV15 and J is TRBJ1-2; D unclear. The length of the CDR3 is 12 residues. Trimming stripped 1 base from V and 6 bases from J, with 6 bases between. Germline V lookup: CDR1 LNHNV, CDR2 YYDKDF (reference sequence). CDR3 amino acids: CATSRGADGYTF. The DNA of the CDR3 is TGTGCCACCAGCAGAGGTGCCGATGGCTACACCTTC.

This chain connects TRBV7-2 to TRBJ1-2, with 7 bases that match TRBD1. Germline V gene sequence: CDR1 SGHTA, CDR2 FQGNSA. Unmatched junction bases numbered 5, after V lost 1 base and J lost 0 bases. The CDR3 sequence is 16 residues long. CDR3 residues: CASSLGGGQANYGYTF. Here the CDR3 DNA reads TGTGCCAGCAGCTTAGGAGGTGGACAGGCTAACTATGGCTACACCTTC.

The chain is built from TRBV19 and TRBJ1-5; TRBD1 matches at 7 bases. Trimming took 6 bases from V and 5 from J; bases not matched to a gene: 13. Germline V CDR1 and CDR2: LNHDA, SQIVND (reference sequence). There are 16 residues in the CDR3. CDR3 bases: TGTGCCAGTAGCGACTTGGCGGGACAGTTCCATCAGCCCCAGCATTTT. Protein: CASSDLAGQFHQPQHF.

This rearrangement joins TRBV5-1 to TRBJ2-7; D may be TRBD1 (6 bases). V lost 5 bases and J 4 bases, leaving 10 bases between the germline ends. Looked up from germline, CDR1 is SGHRS and CDR2 is YFSETQ. The CDR3 totals 12 residues. In DNA, the CDR3 is TGCGCCAGCAGTCGGGACACGTACGAGCAGTACTTC. Translating gives CASSRDTYEQYF.

V usage is TRBV19 and J usage is TRBJ2-7; D is unresolved. Germline CDR1 is LNHDA and CDR2 is SQIVND (reference sequence). Trimming left V 4 bases short and J 7 bases short, with 17 bases between. This CDR3 is 14 amino acids long. The CDR3 protein is CASSTGPEAGEQYF. For the CDR3, the DNA is TGTGCCAGTAGTACAGGACCGGAAGCTGGGGAGCAGTACTTC.

The rearrangement joins TRBV30 to TRBJ2-3, with 7 bases matching TRBD1. V lost 0 bases, J lost 8 bases, and 5 bases stayed unmatched. Germline V gene sequence: CDR1 GTSNPN, CDR2 SVGIG (reference sequence). The CDR3 covers 13 residues. The CDR3 nucleotides read TGTGCCTGGAGTGTAGGACAGGATGGTACGCAGTATTTT. Translated, it gives CAWSVGQDGTQYF.

The chain has TRBV19 and TRBJ2-1; TRBD1 is a possible D gene (6 bases). Germline-derived CDR1 and CDR2 are LNHDA and SQIVND (reference sequence). Trimming cost V 3 bases and J 4 bases, with 13 bases left between them. CDR3 length: 15 residues. In DNA, the CDR3 is TGTGCCAGTAGTATGAGGGACACCGATTACAATGAGCAGTTCTTC. This sequence encodes CASSMRDTDYNEQFF. Looking up the rest from reference TRBV19 and TRBJ2-1 gives the full variable domain: DGGITQSPKYLFRKEGQNVTLSCEQNLNHDAMYWYRQDPGQGLRLIYYSQIVNDFQKGDIAEGYSVSREKKESFPLTVTSAQKNPTAFYLCASSMRDTDYNEQFFGPGTRLTVL.

V usage is TRBV7-9 and J usage is TRBJ2-1, with D possibly being TRBD1 or TRBD2 (6 bases each). V lost 3 bases, J lost 12 bases, and 21 bases lay in between. The V gene's germline CDR1 is SEHNR and CDR2 FQNEAQ (reference sequence). The CDR3 runs 15 residues. CDR3 region: CASSFSFSGDGGQFF. CDR3 in DNA: TGTGCCAGCAGCTTTAGCTTTTCAGGGGACGGGGGGCAGTTCTTC.

This clonotype occurred once. V gene TRBV20-1 combines with J gene TRBJ1-1; D gene unclear. V was trimmed by 1 base and J by 7 bases, leaving 7 bases between them. The CDR3 has 11 amino acids. CDR1 DFQATT and CDR2 SNEGSKA come from the germline V gene (reference sequence). CDR3 DNA: TGCAGTGCTAGAGCTGTTTATGAAGCTTTCTTT. Its translation: CSARAVYEAFF.

V is TRBV20-1 and J is TRBJ1-3; D ambiguous. CDR1 DFQATT and CDR2 SNEGSKA come from the germline V gene (reference sequence). V was pared by 6 bases and J by 4 bases, with 13 bases between. The length of the CDR3 is 13 residues. The CDR3 sequence: CSAEKRVGNTIYF. The CDR3 nucleotides read TGCAGTGCGGAGAAGAGGGTCGGAAACACCATATATTTT.

The chain couples TRBV15 to TRBJ2-7; D remains ambiguous. V was shortened by 1 base and J by 5 bases, with 12 bases between the two germline ends. CDR1 LNHNV and CDR2 YYDKDF come from the germline V gene (reference sequence). The CDR3 consists of 14 residues. CDR3 protein: CATSRVGSVHEQYF. CDR3 DNA sequence: TGTGCCACCAGCAGAGTAGGCTCAGTCCACGAGCAGTACTTC.

The chain links TRBV2 to TRBJ2-5; the D gene is possibly TRBD2 (6 bases). Deletions cut 9 bases from V and 5 bases from J, with 13 bases between. Germline lookup yields CDR1 SNHLY and CDR2 FYNNEI. CDR3 size: 12 residues. This CDR3 reads CARSGRFETQYF. DNA of the CDR3: TGTGCCAGAAGCGGGCGCTTTGAGACCCAGTACTTC.

This clonotype was observed a single time. CDR3 sequence (DNA): TGCGCCAGCAGCCAAGGCCGGAATAGCAATCAGCCCCAGCATTTT. Amino acid sequence: CASSQGRNSNQPQHF. V and J are TRBV4-1 and TRBJ1-5, with D unresolved. CDR1 is MGHRA and CDR2 is YSYEKL in the germline V gene. The CDR3 contains 15 residues. The V end lost 1 base, the J end lost 0 bases, and 7 bases lay between the germline ends.